These 7 T cell receptor beta chains share one sample of origin, sequenced in a study of CD8 T cells in ankylosing spondylitis. TCRdb fed the 5' RACE reads into MiXCR, producing one record per CDR3 protein. The sample has more than 300,000 distinct CDR3 sequences; approximately 10% are singletons. Specimen: blood, either unsorted or a sorted T cell fraction (not recorded which). The origin of the receptors is a female donor with ankylosing spondylitis or in good health (not recorded which).

As for this clonotype: One end of the junction is discordant with germline, which a read error may explain. The rearrangement uses TRBV7-3 and TRBJ1-1; maybe TRBD1 (5 bases). The CDR3 is 14 amino acids. Germline values: CDR1 SGHTA, CDR2 FQGTGA. The CDR3 nucleotides read TGTCCCAGCAGCGCAGGACACCCGGGCACTGAAGCTTTCTTT. Translated, it gives CPSSAGHPGTEAFF. Together with reference TRBV7-3 and TRBJ1-1, the CDR3 gives the full variable domain: GAGVSQTPSNKVTEKGKYVELRCDPISGHTALYWYRQSLGQGPEFLIYFQGTGAADDSGLPNDRFFAVRPEGSVSTLKIQRTERGDSAVYLCPSSAGHPGTEAFFGQGTRLTVV.

This clonotype has more than one count but fewer than ten. The chain is built from TRBV11-2 and TRBJ2-5, with 7 bases aligning to TRBD2. V lost 4 bases, J lost 5 bases, and 7 bases stayed unmatched. The CDR3 runs to 14 residues. Germline V gene data show CDR1 as SGHAT and CDR2 as FQNNGV. This chain's CDR3 is CASSSLAEGETQYF. As DNA, the CDR3 is TGTGCCAGCAGCTCGCTAGCGGAAGGGGAGACCCAGTACTTC.

This clonotype has at least ten counts. The chain is built from TRBV20-1 and TRBJ1-4; D is possibly TRBD1 (6 bases). Germline V gives CDR1 DFQATT, CDR2 SNEGSKA (reference sequence). V was pared by 6 bases and J by 3 bases, with 14 bases between. The CDR3 length is 14 residues. The CDR3 here is CSAGWGQANEKLFF. In nucleotides, the CDR3 is TGCAGTGCGGGATGGGGGCAGGCTAATGAAAAACTGTTTTTT.

This clonotype showed up many times. The V call is TRBV10-3, the J call TRBJ2-7, with D unresolved. The germline V gene has CDR1 ENHRY and CDR2 SYGVKD. The CDR3 spans 12 residues. V was cut by 3 bases and J by 4 bases, with 7 bases left in between. The CDR3 sequence is CAISERGYEQYF. Written as DNA, the CDR3 is TGTGCCATCAGTGAAAGAGGATACGAGCAGTACTTC.

This clonotype was picked up many times. This chain connects TRBV18 to TRBJ1-3, with D possibly being TRBD1 (6 bases). This CDR3 has 17 amino acids. Trimming took off 3 bases at V and 0 bases at J, with 15 bases between the two ends. The germline V gene has CDR1 KGHSH and CDR2 LQKENI. This chain's CDR3 is CASSPPLGASSGNTIYF. As DNA, the CDR3 is TGTGCCAGCTCACCTCCTCTGGGGGCGAGCTCTGGAAACACCATATATTTT.

This clonotype was detected many times. The V call is TRBV28, the J call TRBJ2-3, with 8 bases fitting TRBD1. CDR3 length equals 16 residues. In germline, CDR1 is MDHEN, CDR2 SYDVKM. With V trimmed by 8 bases and J by 0 bases, 10 bases remained unmatched. The CDR3 DNA reads as TGTGCCAGCCTTCCCCTCAGGGGGCGCAGCACAGATACGCAGTATTTT. Translated, it gives CASLPLRGRSTDTQYF.

As for this clonotype: Its ends do not fully match the called genes, so a read error is possible. This chain links TRBV20-1 with TRBJ2-5; D may be TRBD1 (5 bases). Germline V gives CDR1 DFQATT, CDR2 SNEGSKA (reference sequence). The CDR3 extends over 17 amino acids. This CDR3 reads CCARDPSRVAVQETQYF. DNA for the CDR3: TGCTGTGCTAGAGATCCGAGCAGGGTCGCCGTACAAGAGACCCAGTACTTC.